Shown below are 11 T cell receptor beta chains from a single sample sequenced in a study of shared clonotypes between healthy human individuals. Only in-frame clones appear in the TCRdb table, and some are missing; sequencing was by immunoSEQ multiplex PCR. The data show about 480,000 clones, 75% to 80% seen once. Sequences were obtained from PBMCs. These receptors were collected from a woman aged 40 to 55 in good health. Some clones in this sample may be carry-over from other donors' samples.

As regards this clone: A much larger clonotype is one base distant, so this may be a read error. The chain employs TRBV7-3 and TRBJ2-3; either TRBD1 or TRBD2 may supply D (5 bases each). Germline values: CDR1 SGHTA, CDR2 FQGTGA. The length of the CDR3 is 12 residues. The V and J ends lost 7 bases and 1 base respectively, with 6 bases between them. The CDR3 region has the DNA TGTGCCAGCATGGGGGGCACAGATACGCAGTATTTT. Its translation: CASMGGTDTQYF.

The V call is TRBV7-2, the J call TRBJ2-1; 7 bases agree with TRBD2. The CDR3 contains 13 residues. V was clipped by 5 bases and J by 9 bases; unmatched bases: 7. The germline V gene has CDR1 SGHTA and CDR2 FQGNSA. CDR3 DNA: TGTGCCAGCAGCGGCTCCCCGGGAGGTGAGCAGTTCTTC. It codes for CASSGSPGGEQFF. Filled out from reference TRBV7-2 and TRBJ2-1, the complete variable domain reads GAGVSQSPSNKVTEKGKDVELRCDPISGHTALYWYRQSLGQGLEFLIYFQGNSAPDKSGLPSDRFSAERTGGSVSTLTIQRTQQEDSAVYLCASSGSPGGEQFFGPGTRLTVL.

The rearrangement uses TRBV28 and TRBJ2-2; the match to TRBD1 covers 9 bases. There are 14 residues in the CDR3. V shed 6 bases and J 6 bases; nucleotides not matched to a gene: 5. Germline CDR1 and CDR2: MDHEN and SYDVKM. As DNA, the CDR3 is TGTGCCAGCAGGGACAGGGGCGGTGCCGGGGAGCTGTTTTTT. This sequence encodes CASRDRGGAGELFF.

The chain recombines TRBV9 with TRBJ1-2; the match to TRBD1 covers 8 bases. The CDR3 is 15 amino acids. Germline lookup yields CDR1 SGDLS and CDR2 YYNGEE. With V trimmed by 0 bases and J by 7 bases, 8 bases remained unmatched. CDR3 DNA: TGTGCCAGCAGCGTAGATCTCGGACAGGGTGCTGGCTACACCTTC. Amino acid sequence: CASSVDLGQGAGYTF. The full variable domain, with the rest looked up from reference TRBV9 and TRBJ1-2, is DSGVTQTPKHLITATGQRVTLRCSPRSGDLSVYWYQQSLDQGLQFLIQYYNGEERAKGNILERFSAQQFPDLHSELNLSSLELGDSALYFCASSVDLGQGAGYTFGSGTRLTVV.

This chain uses TRBV2 with TRBJ2-1; D is possibly TRBD2 (5 bases). The CDR3 length is 13 residues. Trimming took 6 bases from V and 6 from J, leaving 12 bases between them. Per germline, CDR1 SNHLY and CDR2 FYNNEI. The CDR3 region is CASRLDGRNEQFF. In DNA form, the CDR3 reads TGTGCCAGCAGACTAGACGGTCGCAATGAGCAGTTCTTC.

This chain links TRBV18 with TRBJ2-7, with D hard to call. Germline-derived CDR1 and CDR2 are KGHSH and LQKENI. There are 14 residues in the CDR3. With 1 base removed from V and 2 bases from J, the gap between germline ends came to 9 bases. CDR3 residues: CASSPLARTYEQYF. CDR3 DNA sequence: TGTGCCAGCTCACCACTGGCACGAACCTACGAGCAGTACTTC.

J is TRBJ1-5 and V is TRBV5-1; D call uncertain. Germline CDR1 SGHRS, CDR2 YFSETQ. Deletions cut 2 bases from V and 2 bases from J, with 8 bases between. This CDR3 contains 14 residues. CDR3 sequence reads: CASSLGSRNQPQHF. In DNA, the CDR3 is TGCGCCAGCAGCTTAGGGTCACGCAATCAGCCCCAGCATTTT.

This chain uses TRBV10-3 with TRBJ2-7; 9 positions agree with TRBD1. The V segment lost 8 bases and the J segment 3 bases; nucleotides outside the gene matches: 5. CDR1 and CDR2 (germline): ENHRY, SYGVKD. This CDR3 has 13 residues. CDR3 in DNA: TGTGCCATCCTCGACAGGGGGAACTACGAGCAGTACTTC. Amino acid sequence: CAILDRGNYEQYF.

The chain joins TRBV18 to TRBJ1-5; maybe TRBD1 (5 bases). V lost 6 bases and J lost 7, with 13 bases in between. The CDR3 length is 13 residues. Germline V gene sequence: CDR1 KGHSH, CDR2 LQKENI. In nucleotides, the CDR3 is TGTGCCAGCTCGCCCGGGGGGATCCAGCCCCAGCATTTT. Residues: CASSPGGIQPQHF.

V usage is TRBV5-1 and J usage is TRBJ1-1, with D unclear. The CDR3 is 18 amino acids. Per germline, CDR1 SGHRS and CDR2 YFSETQ. With 0 bases removed from V and 2 bases from J, the gap between germline ends came to 20 bases. The CDR3, as DNA: TGCGCCAGCAGCTTGGGGTTGGTCCTGACGGACGGAAACACTGAAGCTTTCTTT. Translating gives CASSLGLVLTDGNTEAFF.

This clone turned up a few times. The chain joins TRBV2 to TRBJ1-4; the D is unclear. CDR1 is SNHLY and CDR2 is FYNNEI in the germline V gene. The CDR3 covers 13 residues. Trimming left V 2 bases short and J 13 bases short, with 14 bases between. Written as DNA, the CDR3 is TGTGCCAGCAGTGAAAGCGGCAGGAGTGTACTGTTTTTT. Translated, it gives CASSESGRSVLFF.